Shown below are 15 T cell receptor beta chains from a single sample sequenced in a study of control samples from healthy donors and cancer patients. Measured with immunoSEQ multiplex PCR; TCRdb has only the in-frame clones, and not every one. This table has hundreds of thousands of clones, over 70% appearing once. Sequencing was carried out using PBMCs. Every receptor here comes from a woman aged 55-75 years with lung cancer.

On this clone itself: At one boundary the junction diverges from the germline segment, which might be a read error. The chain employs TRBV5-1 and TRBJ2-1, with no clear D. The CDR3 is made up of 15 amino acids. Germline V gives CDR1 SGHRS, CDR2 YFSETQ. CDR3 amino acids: CASSLGGKAYSEQFF. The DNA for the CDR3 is TGCGCCAGCAGCTTGGGTGGGAAAGCGTACAGTGAGCAGTTCTTC.

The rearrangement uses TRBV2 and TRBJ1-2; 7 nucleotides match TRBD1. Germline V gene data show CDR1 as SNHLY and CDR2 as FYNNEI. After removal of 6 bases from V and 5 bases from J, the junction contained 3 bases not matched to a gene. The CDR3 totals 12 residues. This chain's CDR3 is CASRSGGYGYTF. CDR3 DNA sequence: TGTGCCAGCAGATCAGGGGGGTATGGCTACACCTTC.

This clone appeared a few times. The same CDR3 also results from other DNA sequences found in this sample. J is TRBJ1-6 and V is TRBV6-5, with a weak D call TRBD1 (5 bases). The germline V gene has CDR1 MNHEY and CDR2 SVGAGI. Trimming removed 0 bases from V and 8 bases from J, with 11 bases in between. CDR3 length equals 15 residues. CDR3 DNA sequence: TGTGCCAGCAGTTACTCGGCGGGGGTCGATTCACCCCTCCACTTT. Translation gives CASSYSAGVDSPLHF.

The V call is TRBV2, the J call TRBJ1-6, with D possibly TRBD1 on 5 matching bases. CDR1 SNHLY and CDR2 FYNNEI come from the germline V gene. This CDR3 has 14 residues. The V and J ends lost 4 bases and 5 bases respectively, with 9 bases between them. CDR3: CASSVDKNNSPLHF. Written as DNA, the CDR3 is TGTGCCAGCAGTGTGGACAAGAATAATTCACCCCTCCACTTT.

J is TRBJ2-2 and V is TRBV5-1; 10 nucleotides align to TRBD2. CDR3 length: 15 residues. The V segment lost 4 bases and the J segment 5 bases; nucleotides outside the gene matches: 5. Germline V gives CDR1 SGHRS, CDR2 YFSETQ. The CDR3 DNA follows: TGCGCCAGCAGCACCGGGACTAGCGTAACCGGGGAGCTGTTTTTT. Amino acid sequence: CASSTGTSVTGELFF. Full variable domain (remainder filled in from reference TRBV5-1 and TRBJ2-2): KAGVTQTPRYLIKTRGQQVTLSCSPISGHRSVSWYQQTPGQGLQFLFEYFSETQRNKGNFPGRFSGRQFSNSRSEMNVSTLELGDSALYLCASSTGTSVTGELFFGEGSRLTVL.

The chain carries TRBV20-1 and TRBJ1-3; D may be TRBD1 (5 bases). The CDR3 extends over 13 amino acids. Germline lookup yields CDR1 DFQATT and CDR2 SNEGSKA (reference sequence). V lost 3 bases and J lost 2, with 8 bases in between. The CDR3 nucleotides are TGCAGTGCTAGTAGCAGGGCTGGAAACACCATATATTTT. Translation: CSASSRAGNTIYF.

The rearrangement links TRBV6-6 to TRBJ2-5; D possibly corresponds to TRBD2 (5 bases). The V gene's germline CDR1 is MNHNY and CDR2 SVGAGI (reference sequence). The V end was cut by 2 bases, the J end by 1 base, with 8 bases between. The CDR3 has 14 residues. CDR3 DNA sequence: TGTGCCAGCAGTTACACGGGATTCCAAGAGACCCAGTACTTC. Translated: CASSYTGFQETQYF.

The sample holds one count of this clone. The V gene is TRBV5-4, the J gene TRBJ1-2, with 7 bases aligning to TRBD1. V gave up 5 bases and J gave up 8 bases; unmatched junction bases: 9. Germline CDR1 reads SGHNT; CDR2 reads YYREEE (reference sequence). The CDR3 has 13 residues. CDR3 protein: CASRIQGGGGYTF. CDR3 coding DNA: TGTGCCAGCAGAATCCAGGGGGGAGGCGGCTACACCTTC.

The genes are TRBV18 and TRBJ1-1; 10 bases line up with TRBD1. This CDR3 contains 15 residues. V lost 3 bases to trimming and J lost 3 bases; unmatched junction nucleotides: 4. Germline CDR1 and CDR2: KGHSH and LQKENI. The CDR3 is CASSPGDRGDTEAFF. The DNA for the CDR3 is TGTGCCAGCTCACCGGGGGACAGGGGCGACACTGAAGCTTTCTTT.

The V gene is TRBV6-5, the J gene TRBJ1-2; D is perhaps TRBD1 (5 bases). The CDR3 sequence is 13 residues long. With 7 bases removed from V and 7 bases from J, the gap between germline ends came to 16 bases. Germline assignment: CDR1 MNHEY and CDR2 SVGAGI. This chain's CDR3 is CASIGRGAVGYTF. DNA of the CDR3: TGTGCCAGCATCGGTCGAGGGGCCGTTGGCTACACCTTC.

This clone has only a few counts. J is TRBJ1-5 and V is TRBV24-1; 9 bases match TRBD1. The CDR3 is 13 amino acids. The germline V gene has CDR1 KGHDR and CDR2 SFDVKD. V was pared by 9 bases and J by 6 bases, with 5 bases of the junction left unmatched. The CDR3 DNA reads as TGTGCCACCTCAATGGACAGGGGTCAGCCCCAGCATTTT. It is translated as CATSMDRGQPQHF.

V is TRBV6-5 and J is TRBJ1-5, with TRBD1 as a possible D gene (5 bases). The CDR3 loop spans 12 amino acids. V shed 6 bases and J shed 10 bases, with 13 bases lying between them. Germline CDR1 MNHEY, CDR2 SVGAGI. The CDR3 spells CASRSGGGPQHF. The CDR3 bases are TGTGCCAGCAGGTCTGGGGGAGGACCCCAGCATTTT.

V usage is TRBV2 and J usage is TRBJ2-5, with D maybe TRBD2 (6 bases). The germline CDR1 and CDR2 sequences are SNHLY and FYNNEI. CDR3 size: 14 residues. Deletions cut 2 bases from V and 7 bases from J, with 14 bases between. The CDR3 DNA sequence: TGTGCCAGCAGTGAACAGGGTGCCGGGGGGACCCAGTACTTC. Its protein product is CASSEQGAGGTQYF.

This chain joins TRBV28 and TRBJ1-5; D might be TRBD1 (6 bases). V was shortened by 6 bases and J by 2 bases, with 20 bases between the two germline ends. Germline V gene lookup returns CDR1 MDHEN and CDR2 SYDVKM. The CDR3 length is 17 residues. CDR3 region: CASSSHLRGGGNQPQHF. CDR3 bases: TGTGCCAGCAGCTCTCATCTCAGGGGCGGGGGCAATCAGCCCCAGCATTTT.

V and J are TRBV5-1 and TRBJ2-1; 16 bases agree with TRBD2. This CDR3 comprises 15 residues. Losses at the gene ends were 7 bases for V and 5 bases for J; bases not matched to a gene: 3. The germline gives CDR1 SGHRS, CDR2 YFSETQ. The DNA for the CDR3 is TGCGCCAGCGAGGGACTAGCGGGGGGGAACAATGAGCAGTTCTTC. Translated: CASEGLAGGNNEQFF.